This entry lists 32 T cell receptor beta chains sequenced from one sample in a study of blood T cell repertoires in COVID-19. Assay: immunoSEQ multiplex PCR; the TCRdb copy retains only in-frame clones and omits some. The sample contains 100,000 to 150,000 clones, around four fifths of which appear only once. Sequenced sample: peripheral blood. These receptors were taken from a human donor in a cohort sampled during active COVID-19.

This clone occurred a few times. The chain employs TRBV6-1 and TRBJ2-6, with D perhaps TRBD1 (6 bases). Germline CDR1 MNHNS, CDR2 SASEGT. The ends were cut back, 4 bases at V and 2 bases at J, with 18 bases in the middle. The CDR3 has 18 residues. The CDR3 DNA follows: TGTGCCAGCAGTGGAGCTAGGGGGTATATCCCTGGGGCCAACGTCCTGACTTTC. Translated, it gives CASSGARGYIPGANVLTF.

The table lists this clone with a count of one. The V and J genes are TRBV14 and TRBJ2-5; D is possibly TRBD2 (6 bases). V lost 2 bases, J lost 4 bases, and 11 bases lay in between. The CDR3 is made up of 14 amino acids. The V gene's germline CDR1 is SGHDN and CDR2 FVKESK. CDR3 residues: CASSQRYGGETQYF. In nucleotides, the CDR3 is TGTGCCAGCAGCCAACGTTACGGGGGAGAGACCCAGTACTTC.

This chain connects TRBV3-1 (or the pseudogene TRBV3-2) to TRBJ2-3; 11 nucleotides align to TRBD2. The length of the CDR3 is 16 residues. V dropped 2 bases and J dropped 2; count of bases not matched to a gene: 3. Germline V gives CDR1 LGHDT, CDR2 YNNKEL (reference sequence). The CDR3 DNA reads TGTGCCAGCAGCCAATTTAGCGGGGGGGCCACAGATACGCAGTATTTT. This codes for CASSQFSGGATDTQYF.

V gene TRBV5-4 combines with J gene TRBJ2-5, with D possibly TRBD2 on 5 matching bases. Trimming pared 0 bases from V and 7 bases from J, leaving 10 bases between. This CDR3 region has 13 residues. From germline, CDR1 is SGHNT and CDR2 YYREEE (reference sequence). CDR3 sequence (DNA): TGTGCCAGCAGCTTGGGGGAGCTGGGGACCCAGTACTTC. Protein product: CASSLGELGTQYF.

The genes are TRBV6-6 and TRBJ1-2; tentative D call: TRBD1 (6 bases). The germline V and J ends were trimmed by 4 bases and 7 bases, with 22 bases remaining between them. From germline, CDR1 is MNHNY and CDR2 SVGAGI (reference sequence). CDR3 length: 16 residues. The CDR3 coding sequence is TGTGCCAGCAGTTCCATGGACAGAATCCCCCTCGGTGGCTACACCTTC. This gives the protein CASSSMDRIPLGGYTF.

The rearrangement links TRBV7-2 to TRBJ2-5, with D tentatively TRBD1 (6 bases). V lost 5 bases and J 4 bases, leaving 11 bases between the germline ends. CDR1 is SGHTA, CDR2 FQGNSA, per germline. CDR3 size: 13 residues. The chain's CDR3 is CASSPGVLETQYF. In nucleotides, the CDR3 is TGTGCCAGCAGCCCAGGGGTACTAGAGACCCAGTACTTC.

This chain links TRBV15 with TRBJ2-3; D is ambiguous. Trimming removed 0 bases at V and 4 bases at J, with 8 bases between. CDR3 length: 14 residues. From germline, CDR1 is LNHNV and CDR2 YYDKDF (reference sequence). CDR3 sequence (DNA): TGTGCCACCAGCAGAGATAATCTCCCAGATACGCAGTATTTT. Residues: CATSRDNLPDTQYF.

This chain uses TRBV21-1 with TRBJ2-6; TRBD1, the table's D call, lacks a check against the DNA. TRBV21-1 is reported as a pseudogene. The CDR3 is made up of 19 amino acids. This CDR3 reads CASSKVVQGAFSGANVLTF. As DNA, the CDR3 is TGTGCCAGCAGCAAAGTAGTACAGGGGGCCTTCTCTGGGGCCAACGTCCTGACTTTC.

The table lists this clone with a count of one. The chain couples TRBV7-9 to TRBJ1-1; 7 positions match TRBD1. V gave up 5 bases and J gave up 6 bases; unmatched junction bases: 6. Germline CDR1 and CDR2: SEHNR and FQNEAQ (reference sequence). The CDR3 sequence is 13 residues long. CDR3 sequence (DNA): TGTGCCAGCAGCAGACAGGGTCGCCCTGAAGCTTTCTTT. Translated, it gives CASSRQGRPEAFF.

The DNA for the CDR3 is TGTGCCAGCAGTTGGATTTTGACAGGGGGTAGTTCACCCCTCCACTTT. It codes for CASSWILTGGSSPLHF. The J gene is TRBJ1-6, the V gene TRBV6-5, with 9 bases matching TRBD1. V was clipped by 4 bases and J by 9 bases; unmatched bases: 10. CDR1 is MNHEY and CDR2 is SVGAGI in the germline V gene. There are 16 residues in the CDR3.

The V and J genes are TRBV6-5 and TRBJ1-5, with D unresolved. Germline assignment: CDR1 MNHEY and CDR2 SVGAGI. The CDR3 has 15 residues. V gave up 6 bases and J gave up 0 bases, with 12 bases separating them. The CDR3 nucleotides read TGTGCCAGCAGCTCCTCTGTGTATAGCAATCAGCCCCAGCATTTT. This encodes CASSSSVYSNQPQHF.

V is TRBV11-2 and J is TRBJ2-5; 10 positions match TRBD2. This CDR3 is built from 17 residues. V lost 1 base and J lost 3; bases outside the gene matches: 8. The V gene's germline CDR1 is SGHAT and CDR2 FQNNGV. CDR3 in DNA: TGTGCCAGCAGCTTAGGCACTAGCGGGAACCTGGAAGAGACCCAGTACTTC. Translation gives CASSLGTSGNLEETQYF.

The chain is built from TRBV4-1 and TRBJ2-7; 9 bases map to TRBD1. There are 16 residues in the CDR3. The V gene end was trimmed by 4 bases and the J gene end by 3 bases; junction bases not matched to a gene: 10. Germline assignment: CDR1 MGHRA and CDR2 YSYEKL. CDR3 sequence reads: CASSRGTGNLGYEQYF. As DNA, the CDR3 is TGCGCCAGCAGCCGAGGGACAGGGAACTTGGGCTACGAGCAGTACTTC.

This clone was detected a few times. The rearrangement links TRBV19 to TRBJ2-7; weak D call: TRBD1 (6 bases). Germline assignment: CDR1 LNHDA and CDR2 SQIVND (reference sequence). This CDR3 comprises 15 residues. The V end was cut by 0 bases, the J end by 1 base, with 10 bases between. In nucleotides, the CDR3 is TGTGCCAGTAGTATAGAATTAGGACAGTCCTACGAGCAGTACTTC. It encodes CASSIELGQSYEQYF. Together with reference TRBV19 and TRBJ2-7, the CDR3 gives the full variable domain: DGGITQSPKYLFRKEGQNVTLSCEQNLNHDAMYWYRQDPGQGLRLIYYSQIVNDFQKGDIAEGYSVSREKKESFPLTVTSAQKNPTAFYLCASSIELGQSYEQYFGPGTRLTVT.

The genes are TRBV9 and TRBJ2-2; unclear D gene. Germline assignment: CDR1 SGDLS and CDR2 YYNGEE. The CDR3 extends over 12 amino acids. V lost 4 bases to trimming and J lost 5 bases, with 6 bases between them. The CDR3, as DNA: TGTGCCAGCAGCTCCCAGACCGGGGAGCTGTTTTTT. It encodes CASSSQTGELFF.

This clone was seen a handful of times. The chain is built from TRBV5-4 and TRBJ2-5, with TRBD1 as a possible D gene (6 bases). V dropped 3 bases and J dropped 5 bases, with 20 bases sitting between them. The CDR3 is 16 amino acids. Germline V gene lookup returns CDR1 SGHNT and CDR2 YYREEE (reference sequence). For the CDR3, the DNA is TGTGCCAGCAGCTCCTACACGTACAGGGTACCGGAGACCCAGTACTTC. Its protein is CASSSYTYRVPETQYF.

This clone was observed a single time. The chain joins TRBV6-5 to TRBJ1-2; D may be TRBD1 (5 bases). CDR3 size: 12 residues. Germline V lookup: CDR1 MNHEY, CDR2 SVGAGI. V shed 6 bases and J shed 13 bases, with 18 bases lying between them. The CDR3 sequence: CASSHRGDLSTF. DNA of the CDR3: TGTGCCAGCAGCCACCGGGGGGACCTCTCCACCTTC.

The V gene is TRBV27, the J gene TRBJ1-2; possible D gene TRBD1, 5 bases. The CDR3 loop spans 13 amino acids. V was cut by 5 bases and J by 4 bases, with 11 bases left in between. Germline V gene lookup returns CDR1 MNHEY and CDR2 SMNVEV (reference sequence). The DNA of the CDR3 is TGTGCCAGCAGTCAGGGAGGAGGCTATGGCTACACCTTC. Its translation is CASSQGGGYGYTF.

The V and J genes are TRBV3-1 (or the pseudogene TRBV3-2) and TRBJ2-3; D is ambiguous. Germline CDR1 and CDR2: LGHDT and YNNKEL (reference sequence). There are 15 residues in the CDR3. V was pared by 5 bases and J by 3 bases, with 15 bases between. In nucleotides, the CDR3 is TGTGCCAGCAGCAATCAGGAAATTAGGACAGATACGCAGTATTTT. Its protein is CASSNQEIRTDTQYF.

The V gene is TRBV18, the J gene TRBJ2-3; TRBD2 is a possible D gene (7 bases). The CDR3 contains 17 residues. Trimming cost V 1 base and J 2 bases, with 16 bases left between them. CDR1 KGHSH and CDR2 LQKENI come from the germline V gene. CDR3 amino acids: CASSPRRGAGPTDTQYF. CDR3 nucleotide sequence: TGTGCCAGCTCACCACGACGGGGGGCGGGACCCACAGATACGCAGTATTTT.

This clone was seen a single time. The chain combines TRBV6-2 or TRBV6-3 with TRBJ2-7; 8 bases line up with TRBD1. This CDR3 comprises 16 residues. Germline V lookup: CDR1 MNHEY, CDR2 SVGEGT. Trimming at V came to 5 bases and at J to 4 bases, leaving 13 bases not matched to a gene. Here the CDR3 reads CASSPLTPGQAYEQYF. The CDR3 DNA reads TGTGCCAGCAGTCCCCTAACACCGGGACAGGCTTACGAGCAGTACTTC.

This clone appeared many times. The chain carries TRBV10-3 and TRBJ2-1; 7 positions agree with TRBD1. V shed 4 bases and J 3 bases; nucleotides not matched to a gene: 0. The CDR3 has 13 amino acids. CDR1 and CDR2 from the germline V gene are ENHRY and SYGVKD. CDR3 nucleotides: TGTGCCATCAGTGGGGACAGCTACAATGAGCAGTTCTTC. Its protein product is CAISGDSYNEQFF.

This clone showed up just a few times. This sequence joins TRBV7-8 and TRBJ1-4; 7 nucleotides line up with TRBD1. Per the germline V gene, CDR1 is SGHVS and CDR2 is FQNEAQ. V was clipped by 4 bases and J by 4 bases; unmatched bases: 6. This CDR3 is built from 15 residues. The CDR3 coding sequence is TGTGCCAGCAGCTCTAGGACAGGATATAATGAAAAACTGTTTTTT. Translating gives CASSSRTGYNEKLFF.

This clone was seen a single time. This chain links TRBV5-5 with TRBJ2-2; TRBD1 aligns across 8 bases. Germline lookup yields CDR1 SGHKS and CDR2 YYEKEE (reference sequence). This CDR3 contains 15 residues. The V gene end was trimmed by 5 bases and the J gene end by 3 bases; junction bases not matched to a gene: 6. The CDR3 nucleotides are TGTGCCAGCAGGCGCCCAGGGGGCGACACCGGGGAGCTGTTTTTT. This sequence encodes CASRRPGGDTGELFF.

CDR3 region: CASSPNRDRGPLSYGYTF. Here the CDR3 DNA reads TGTGCCAGCAGCCCGAACCGGGACAGGGGACCCCTAAGCTATGGCTACACCTTC. V is TRBV7-9 and J is TRBJ1-2, with TRBD1 matching 10 bases. This CDR3 has 18 amino acids. CDR1 is SEHNR, CDR2 FQNEAQ, per germline (reference sequence). With V trimmed by 5 bases and J by 4 bases, 16 bases remained unmatched.

CDR3 amino acids: CASSMTGYNQPQHF. The CDR3 DNA is TGTGCCAGTAGTATGACAGGGTACAATCAGCCCCAGCATTTT. The V gene is TRBV19, the J gene TRBJ1-5, with 7 bases identical to TRBD1. Germline values: CDR1 LNHDA, CDR2 SQIVND (reference sequence). V trimming: 3 bases; J trimming: 3 bases; junction bases outside the gene matches: 2. CDR3 length: 14 residues.

The rearrangement links TRBV6-5 to TRBJ2-1, with a possible D match to TRBD2 (6 bases). This CDR3 has 16 residues. Trimming removed 1 base from V and 0 bases from J, with 10 bases in between. Germline values: CDR1 MNHEY, CDR2 SVGAGI. CDR3 DNA: TGTGCCAGCAGTTACTATGCGGGGAGCTCCTACAATGAGCAGTTCTTC. Encoded protein: CASSYYAGSSYNEQFF.

The chain combines TRBV7-9 with TRBJ2-1, with TRBD2 matching over 8 bases. This CDR3 region has 17 residues. Germline loops: CDR1 SEHNR, CDR2 FQNEAQ (reference sequence). With V trimmed by 5 bases and J by 2 bases, 11 bases remained unmatched. DNA of the CDR3: TGTGCCAGCAGCACCGGGACTAGGGAAGACCCCTACAATGAGCAGTTCTTC. This gives the protein CASSTGTREDPYNEQFF.

The chain recombines TRBV19 with TRBJ1-6; 7 nucleotides line up with TRBD1. Germline trimming cut 3 bases from V and 7 bases from J; bases unmatched to any gene: 3. CDR3 length equals 14 residues. Germline V lookup: CDR1 LNHDA, CDR2 SQIVND (reference sequence). The CDR3 loop is CASSMDRSNSPLHF. The DNA for the CDR3 is TGTGCCAGTAGTATGGACAGGTCCAATTCACCCCTCCACTTT.

This clone was seen only a few times. The chain uses TRBV27 and TRBJ1-2; TRBD1 might be the D (5 bases). The CDR3 length is 14 residues. The V and J ends lost 6 bases and 0 bases respectively, with 11 bases between them. Germline V lookup: CDR1 MNHEY, CDR2 SMNVEV (reference sequence). CDR3 bases: TGTGCCAGCAGATACGGGGGGACTAACTATGGCTACACCTTC. This translates into CASRYGGTNYGYTF.

This clone was detected only a few times. The rearrangement uses TRBV10-3 and TRBJ2-5, with 10 nucleotides matching TRBD1. CDR1 is ENHRY, CDR2 SYGVKD, per germline. This CDR3 is built from 13 residues. V gave up 9 bases and J gave up 2 bases; unmatched junction bases: 3. CDR3 sequence reads: CAIGTGEQETQYF. The CDR3 nucleotides read TGTGCCATTGGGACAGGGGAACAAGAGACCCAGTACTTC.

This chain connects TRBV19 to TRBJ2-5; TRBD2 aligns across 10 bases. This CDR3 contains 15 residues. After removal of 5 bases from V and 1 base from J, the junction contained 4 bases not matched to a gene. Germline values: CDR1 LNHDA, CDR2 SQIVND (reference sequence). In nucleotides, the CDR3 is TGTGCCAGTAGTCTCGGACTAGCGGTCCAAGAGACCCAGTACTTC. Translated: CASSLGLAVQETQYF.